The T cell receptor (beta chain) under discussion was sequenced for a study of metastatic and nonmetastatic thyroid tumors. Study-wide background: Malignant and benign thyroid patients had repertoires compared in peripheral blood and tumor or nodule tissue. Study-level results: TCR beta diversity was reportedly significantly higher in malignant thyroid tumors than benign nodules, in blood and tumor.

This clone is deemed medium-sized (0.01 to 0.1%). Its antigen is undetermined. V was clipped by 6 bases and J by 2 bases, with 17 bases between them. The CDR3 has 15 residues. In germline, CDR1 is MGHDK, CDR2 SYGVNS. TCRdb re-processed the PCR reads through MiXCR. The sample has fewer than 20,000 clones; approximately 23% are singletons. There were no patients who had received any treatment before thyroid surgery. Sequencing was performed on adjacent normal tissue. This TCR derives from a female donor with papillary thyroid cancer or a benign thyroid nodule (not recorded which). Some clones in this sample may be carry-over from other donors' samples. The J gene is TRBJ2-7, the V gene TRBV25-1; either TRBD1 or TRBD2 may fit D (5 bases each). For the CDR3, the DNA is TGTGCCAGCAGCCCCTTCACCGGGACGGCCTACGAGCAGTACTTC. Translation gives CASSPFTGTAYEQYF.